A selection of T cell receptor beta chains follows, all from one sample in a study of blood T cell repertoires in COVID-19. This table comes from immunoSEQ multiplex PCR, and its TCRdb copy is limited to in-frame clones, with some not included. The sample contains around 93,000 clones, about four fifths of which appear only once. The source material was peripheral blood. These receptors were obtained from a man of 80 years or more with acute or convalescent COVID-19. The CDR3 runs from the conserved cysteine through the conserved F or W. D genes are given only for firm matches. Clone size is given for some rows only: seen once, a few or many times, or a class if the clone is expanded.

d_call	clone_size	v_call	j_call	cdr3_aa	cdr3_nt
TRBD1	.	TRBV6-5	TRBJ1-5	CASSLHRGVMQPQHF	TGTGCCAGCAGCCTCCACAGGGGAGTTATGCAGCCCCAGCATTTT
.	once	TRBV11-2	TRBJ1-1	CASSLQGAGATEAFF	TGTGCCAGCAGCCTACAGGGCGCGGGCGCTACTGAAGCTTTCTTT
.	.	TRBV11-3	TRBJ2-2	CASRNGRGSPAGELFF	TGTGCCAGCAGGAATGGTCGGGGGAGTCCGGCCGGGGAGCTGTTTTTT
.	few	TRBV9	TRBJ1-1	CASSVADRATEAFF	TGTGCCAGCAGCGTAGCGGACAGAGCCACTGAAGCTTTCTTT
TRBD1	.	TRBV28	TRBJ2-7	CASSFRGQGGYEQYF	TGTGCCAGCAGTTTTCGAGGACAGGGGGGCTACGAGCAGTACTTC
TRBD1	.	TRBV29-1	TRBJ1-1	CSVFRQQGSTEAFF	TGCAGCGTCTTCCGGCAACAGGGGTCCACTGAAGCTTTCTTT
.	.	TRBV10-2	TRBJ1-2	CASSESRANYGYTF	TGCGCCAGCAGTGAATCCAGGGCTAACTATGGCTACACCTTC
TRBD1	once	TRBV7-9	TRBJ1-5	CASSLADRGNQPQHF	TGTGCCAGCAGCTTAGCGGACAGGGGTAATCAGCCCCAGCATTTT
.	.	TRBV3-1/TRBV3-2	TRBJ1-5	CASSQLSGQPQHF	TGTGCCAGCAGCCAACTCTCAGGGCAGCCCCAGCATTTT
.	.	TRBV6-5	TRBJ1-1	CASSHKPDSGTEAFF	TGTGCCAGCAGTCATAAACCGGACTCGGGGACTGAAGCTTTCTTT
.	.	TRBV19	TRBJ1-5	CASRGSGNQPQHF	TGTGCCAGCCGGGGGTCAGGCAATCAGCCCCAGCATTTT
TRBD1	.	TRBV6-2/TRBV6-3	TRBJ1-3	CASSLDRISGNTIYF	TGTGCCAGCAGTTTGGACAGGATCTCTGGAAACACCATATATTTT
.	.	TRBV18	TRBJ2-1	CASSRGQYNEQFF	TGTGCCAGCTCACGTGGACAGTACAATGAGCAGTTCTTC
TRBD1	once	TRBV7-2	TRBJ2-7	CASSRTGNEQYF	TGTGCCAGCAGCCGGACAGGAAACGAGCAGTACTTC
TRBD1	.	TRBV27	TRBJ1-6	CASSPRGGQGATSHNSPLHF	TGTGCCAGCAGTCCCCGTGGGGGACAGGGGGCTACCTCCCATAATTCACCCCTCCACTTT
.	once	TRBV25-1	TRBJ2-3	CASSESEPRTDTQYF	TGTGCCAGCAGTGAATCTGAGCCCCGGACAGATACGCAGTATTTT
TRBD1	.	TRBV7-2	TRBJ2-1	CASSLVGTGRSNEQFF	TGTGCCAGCAGCTTAGTGGGGACAGGGAGATCGAATGAGCAGTTCTTC
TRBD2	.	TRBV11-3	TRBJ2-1	CASSLAPASGRSYNEQFF	TGTGCCAGCAGCTTAGCCCCGGCTAGCGGGAGATCCTACAATGAGCAGTTCTTC
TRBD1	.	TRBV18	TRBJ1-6	CASSPGTEPTPLHF	TGTGCCAGCTCACCAGGGACAGAGCCGACACCCCTCCACTTT
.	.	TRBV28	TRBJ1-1	CASSPQEVEAFF	TGTGCCAGCAGCCCCCAGGAAGTTGAAGCTTTCTTT
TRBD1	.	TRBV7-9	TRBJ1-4	CASSQYGTGYNEKLFF	TGTGCCAGCAGCCAATACGGGACAGGGTACAATGAAAAACTGTTTTTT
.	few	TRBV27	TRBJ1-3	CASSSQGIGNTIYF	TGTGCCAGCAGTTCGCAGGGAATTGGAAACACCATATATTTT
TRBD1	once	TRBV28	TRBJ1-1	CASARQGLNTEAFF	TGTGCCAGCGCTAGACAGGGTTTGAACACTGAAGCTTTCTTT
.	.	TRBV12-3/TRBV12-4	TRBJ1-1	CASSSNTEAFF	TGTGCCAGCAGTTCTAACACTGAAGCTTTCTTT
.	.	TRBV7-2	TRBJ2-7	CASSPNQDEQYF	TGTGCCAGCAGCCCTAACCAGGATGAGCAGTACTTC
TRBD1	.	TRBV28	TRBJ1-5	CASAKGQVNQPQHF	TGTGCCAGCGCAAAGGGACAGGTCAATCAGCCCCAGCATTTT
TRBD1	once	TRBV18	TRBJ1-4	CASSLGQTNEKLFF	TGTGCCAGCTCTCTGGGACAGACTAATGAAAAACTGTTTTTT
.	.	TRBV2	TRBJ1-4	CASSGDLDGEKLFF	TGTGCCAGCAGTGGAGATCTAGACGGTGAAAAACTGTTTTTT
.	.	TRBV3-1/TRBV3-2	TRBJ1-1	CASSQMGVLEAFF	TGTGCCAGCAGCCAAATGGGAGTTCTTGAAGCTTTCTTT
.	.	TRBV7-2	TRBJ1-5	CASSFRGGSNQPQHF	TGTGCCAGCAGCTTCCGGGGGGGGAGCAATCAGCCCCAGCATTTT
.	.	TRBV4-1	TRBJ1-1	CASSQDEGRRTEAFF	TGCGCCAGCAGCCAAGATGAAGGGAGGAGAACTGAAGCTTTCTTT
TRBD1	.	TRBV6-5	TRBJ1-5	CASRGQGANQPQHF	TGTGCCAGCAGGGGACAGGGGGCTAATCAGCCCCAGCATTTT
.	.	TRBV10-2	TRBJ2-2	CASEGGGTGELFF	TGCGCCAGCGAGGGGGGGGGCACCGGGGAGCTGTTTTTT